This TCR beta chain comes out of a study of blood T cell repertoires in COVID-19. The wider study: PBMCs, B-cell-depleted T cells, or T cells were the source of the cDNA or gDNA that made up the material.

The CDR3 runs to 14 residues. Unmatched junction bases numbered 9, after V lost 7 bases and J lost 3 bases. Germline lookup yields CDR1 MDHEN and CDR2 SYDVKM. This clone has just a few counts. Participant-given clinical history determined each cohort assignment. Method: immunoSEQ multiplex PCR; TCRdb's copy keeps in-frame clones and lacks some. This sample has about 280,000 clones, with about four fifths found just once. The TCR comes from a middle-aged man who had been exposed to COVID-19. The chain couples TRBV28 to TRBJ2-7; 7 bases match TRBD1. Sequencing input: PBMCs or T cells enriched from blood (not recorded which). CDR3 region: CASMRLDRVYEQYF. The CDR3 DNA sequence: TGTGCCAGCATGCGCCTCGACAGGGTCTACGAGCAGTACTTC.